This TCR beta chain was retrieved from a study of neurological immune-mediated disorders. The time point is: technical triplicate 2. This clonotype was counted at least ten times. In TCRdb, the 5' RACE reads were re-called with MiXCR into one record per CDR3 protein. Among fewer than 40,000 distinct CDR3 sequences, more than 10% were seen once, and the ten largest hold around 5%. The CDR3 contains 15 residues. The germline CDR1 and CDR2 sequences are DFQATT and SNEGSKA (reference sequence). Trimming shortened V by 3 bases and J by 7 bases, and 18 bases separated the two germline ends. This rearrangement joins TRBV20-1 to TRBJ1-4, with a possible D match to TRBD1 (6 bases). The specimen was CD4+ T cells from blood. The TCR comes from a female donor with HTLV-1-associated myelopathy (HAM/TSP). In nucleotides, the CDR3 is TGCAGTGCTAGCTCCAGGGGCTCACCGAGTGAAAAACTGTTTTTT. It yields the protein CSASSRGSPSEKLFF.